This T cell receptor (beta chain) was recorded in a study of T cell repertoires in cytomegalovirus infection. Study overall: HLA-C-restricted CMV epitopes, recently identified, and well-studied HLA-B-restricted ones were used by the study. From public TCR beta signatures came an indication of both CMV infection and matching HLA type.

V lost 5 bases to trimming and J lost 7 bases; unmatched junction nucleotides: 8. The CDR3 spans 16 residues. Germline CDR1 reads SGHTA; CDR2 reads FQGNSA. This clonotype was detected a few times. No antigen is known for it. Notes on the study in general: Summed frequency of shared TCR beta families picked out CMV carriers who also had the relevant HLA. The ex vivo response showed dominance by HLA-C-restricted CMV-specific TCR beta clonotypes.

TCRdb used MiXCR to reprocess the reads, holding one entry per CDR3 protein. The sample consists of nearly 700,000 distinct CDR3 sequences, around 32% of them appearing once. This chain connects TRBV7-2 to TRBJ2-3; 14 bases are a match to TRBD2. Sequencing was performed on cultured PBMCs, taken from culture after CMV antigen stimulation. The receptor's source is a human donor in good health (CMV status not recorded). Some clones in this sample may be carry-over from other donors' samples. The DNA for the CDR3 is TGTGCCAGCAGCCTGACTAGCGGGGGGGCGTCGTATACGCAGTATTTT. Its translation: CASSLTSGGASYTQYF.